Below, 2 T cell receptor beta chains from the same sample are listed, as sequenced in a study of regulatory T cells in long-lasting Graves disease. The TCR beta library used iRepertoire HTBI primers with Arm-PCR amplification of CDR3. Each CDR3 protein gets one entry after TCRdb re-called the multiplex PCR reads with MiXCR. This sample has 500,000 to 700,000 distinct CDR3 sequences, with 16% found just once. Time point given: newly diagnosed GD, antithyroid drugs for less than 3 months. The TCR library was made from RNA extracted from PBMCs. The sample was also linked to a second study, of T cells in Graves' hyperthyroidism and ophthalmopathy.

This sample comprised peripheral blood mononuclear cells (PBMCs), obtained at new diagnosis, from a patient treated with antithyroid drugs. Every receptor here comes from a woman between 25 and 40 years old with Graves disease.

This clonotype was picked up many times. V and J are TRBV5-1 and TRBJ1-1; D is unresolved. Looked up from germline, CDR1 is SGHRS and CDR2 is YFSETQ. V gave up 4 bases and J gave up 1 base, with 20 bases separating them. The CDR3 spans 17 residues. CDR3 loop: CASSPHFVSSGNTEAFF. In DNA, the CDR3 is TGCGCCAGCAGCCCTCATTTCGTCTCTAGCGGGAACACTGAAGCTTTCTTT.

Notes on this clonotype: A clone one base away is much larger, so this may be a read error. The chain links TRBV6-1 to TRBJ2-1; 10 bases are shared with TRBD2. Germline CDR1 is MNHNS and CDR2 is SASEGT. This CDR3 has 16 amino acids. The ends lost 4 bases at V and 4 bases at J; junction bases unmatched: 7. The CDR3 DNA is TGTGCCAGCAGTGGAGCGGGGGGGAGGAAATACAATGAGCAGTTCTTC. Translated: CASSGAGGRKYNEQFF.